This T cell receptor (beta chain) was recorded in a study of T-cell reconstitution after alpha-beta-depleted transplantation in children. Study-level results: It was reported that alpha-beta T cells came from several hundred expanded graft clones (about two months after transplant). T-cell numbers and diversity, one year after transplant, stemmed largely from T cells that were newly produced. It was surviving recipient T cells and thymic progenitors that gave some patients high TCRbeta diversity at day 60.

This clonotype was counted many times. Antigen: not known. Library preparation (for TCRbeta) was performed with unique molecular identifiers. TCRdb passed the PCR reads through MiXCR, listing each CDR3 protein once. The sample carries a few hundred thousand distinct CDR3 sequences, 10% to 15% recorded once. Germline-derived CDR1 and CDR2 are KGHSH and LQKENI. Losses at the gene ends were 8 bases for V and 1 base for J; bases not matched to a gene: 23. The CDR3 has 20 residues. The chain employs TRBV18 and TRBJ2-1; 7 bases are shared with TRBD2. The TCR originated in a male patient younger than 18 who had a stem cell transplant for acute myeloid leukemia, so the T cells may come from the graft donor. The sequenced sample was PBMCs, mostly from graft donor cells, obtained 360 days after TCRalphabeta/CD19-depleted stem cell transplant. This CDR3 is CASAQLPGSSGTKSYNEQFF. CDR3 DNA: TGTGCCAGCGCCCAGCTCCCGGGGTCATCCGGGACTAAATCCTACAATGAGCAGTTCTTC.